This T cell receptor beta chain was obtained from a study of T cell responses to AZD1222 COVID-19 vaccine. Study-level results: Researchers report vaccine-associated CD4 TCRs spanning spike, with dominance at 160-218 and 743-854. Regions left unmutated in variants are reportedly the target of nearly half of spike-specific TCRs. The peak T cell response came first, and repertoires were sampled only after it.

The repertoire was sequenced with immunoSEQ multiplex PCR; TCRdb's copy has only in-frame clones and lacks some. The data contain more than 150,000 clones, 92% of them singletons. The CDR3 extends over 17 amino acids. The trim removed 5 bases at V and 2 bases at J, leaving 9 bases unmatched. The germline gives CDR1 SEHNR, CDR2 FQNEAQ (reference sequence). Remarks on this clone: Its antigen is still unknown.

The genes are TRBV7-9 and TRBJ1-4; 9 bases match TRBD1. The specimen comprised peripheral blood, sampled 28 days after the second AZD1222 dose. This receptor was obtained from an adult who received the AZD1222 COVID-19 vaccine. In DNA form, the CDR3 reads TGTGCCAGCAGCGAGCGGACAGGGGTGGGGACTAATGAAAAACTGTTTTTT. It encodes CASSERTGVGTNEKLFF.